The 30 T cell receptor beta chains below come from one sample, sequenced in a study of blood T cell repertoires in COVID-19. Repertoires were generated with immunoSEQ multiplex PCR, while TCRdb's copy carries only in-frame clones and drops some. This table has 40,000 to 50,000 clones, roughly nine tenths appearing once. The sample taken for sequencing was peripheral blood. All receptors come from a man aged 70-80 years with acute or convalescent COVID-19.

This clone was detected only a few times. The V and J genes are TRBV7-2 and TRBJ2-2; D is undetermined. This CDR3 spans 10 amino acids. CDR1 SGHTA and CDR2 FQGNSA come from the germline V gene. The V end was cut by 8 bases, the J end by 8 bases, with 6 bases between. DNA of the CDR3: TGTGCCAGCCTCCAGGGGGAGCTGTTTTTT. This translates into CASLQGELFF.

This chain uses TRBV5-8 with TRBJ2-3; 8 nucleotides match TRBD1. Germline CDR1 SGHTS, CDR2 YDEGEE. CDR3 length equals 17 residues. Trimming cost V 3 bases and J 2 bases; bases outside gene matches: 11. This chain's CDR3 is CASSSDRGIGFTDTQYF. The CDR3 nucleotides read TGTGCCAGCAGCTCTGACAGGGGCATTGGGTTCACAGATACGCAGTATTTT.

This chain's CDR3 is CASSQGQAQGSPLHF. The CDR3 nucleotides read TGTGCCAGCAGCCAGGGACAGGCCCAAGGTTCACCCCTCCACTTT. This chain joins TRBV5-5 and TRBJ1-6; 8 nucleotides align to TRBD1. V dropped 4 bases and J dropped 9; count of bases not matched to a gene: 9. Per the germline V gene, CDR1 is SGHKS and CDR2 is YYEKEE (reference sequence). CDR3 size: 15 residues.

V is TRBV29-1 and J is TRBJ1-1; no clear D gene. V shed 3 bases and J shed 1 base, with 3 bases lying between them. In germline, CDR1 is SQVTM, CDR2 ANQGSEA. The CDR3 totals 11 residues. The CDR3 region is CSVDRNTEAFF. CDR3 DNA: TGCAGCGTTGACCGGAACACTGAAGCTTTCTTT. Together with reference TRBV29-1 and TRBJ1-1, the CDR3 gives the full variable domain: SAVISQKPSRDICQRGTSLTIQCQVDSQVTMMFWYRQQPGQSLTLIATANQGSEATYESGFVIDKFPISRPNLTFSTLTVSNMSPEDSSIYLCSVDRNTEAFFGQGTRLTVV.

The chain uses TRBV7-9 and TRBJ1-5; a weak D match, TRBD1 (5 bases). Germline-derived CDR1 and CDR2 are SEHNR and FQNEAQ (reference sequence). The CDR3 runs 13 residues. V was pared by 9 bases and J by 4 bases, with 13 bases between. The CDR3 here is CARRSGLNQPQHF. The CDR3 nucleotides read TGTGCCAGACGGTCAGGGCTGAATCAGCCCCAGCATTTT.

The chain joins TRBV27 to TRBJ1-1; 8 nucleotides match TRBD1. V dropped 4 bases and J dropped 4; count of bases not matched to a gene: 5. The CDR3 consists of 14 residues. Germline CDR1 and CDR2: MNHEY and SMNVEV (reference sequence). The CDR3 DNA sequence: TGTGCCAGCAGTTCAAGGACAGGGCCCACTGAAGCTTTCTTT. This codes for CASSSRTGPTEAFF.

This clone was recorded once. The V gene is TRBV2, the J gene TRBJ1-5; 8 bases agree with TRBD1. V shed 5 bases, J shed 5 bases, and the junction held 5 bases outside the gene matches. The germline V gene encodes CDR1 SNHLY and CDR2 FYNNEI. This CDR3 is built from 14 residues. CDR3 DNA: TGTGCCAGCAGTCCTACAGGGGGTTATCAGCCCCAGCATTTT. This codes for CASSPTGGYQPQHF.

V gene TRBV10-1 combines with J gene TRBJ1-2; no firm D call. Germline V CDR1 and CDR2: WNHNN, SYGVQD (reference sequence). The CDR3 runs to 13 residues. Trimming removed 8 bases from V and 6 bases from J, with 16 bases in between. The CDR3 is CASYDGQPDGYTF. For the CDR3, the DNA is TGCGCCAGCTACGATGGGCAGCCGGATGGCTACACCTTC.

The chain couples TRBV7-9 to TRBJ2-3; 9 bases match TRBD2. The V gene end was trimmed by 6 bases and the J gene end by 7 bases; junction bases not matched to a gene: 11. The CDR3 length is 15 residues. Germline-derived CDR1 and CDR2 are SEHNR and FQNEAQ (reference sequence). The CDR3 loop is CASRPAGGRVNTQYF. CDR3 DNA: TGTGCCAGCAGACCAGCGGGGGGCCGGGTCAATACGCAGTATTTT.

The chain employs TRBV5-4 and TRBJ1-4, with a tentative D call TRBD1 (5 bases). The V end was cut by 4 bases, the J end by 5 bases, with 12 bases between. Germline V gene data show CDR1 as SGHNT and CDR2 as YYREEE (reference sequence). The CDR3 has 14 amino acids. CDR3 DNA: TGTGCCAGCAGCCCAGGGCGGCCGAATGAAAAACTGTTTTTT. Protein product: CASSPGRPNEKLFF. Full variable domain (missing parts from reference TRBV5-4 and TRBJ1-4): ETGVTQSPTHLIKTRGQQVTLRCSSQSGHNTVSWYQQALGQGPQFIFQYYREEENGRGNFPPRFSGLQFPNYSSELNVNALELDDSALYLCASSPGRPNEKLFFGSGTQLSVL.

This sequence joins TRBV9 and TRBJ1-6; maybe TRBD1 (6 bases). CDR1 is SGDLS and CDR2 is YYNGEE in the germline V gene. This CDR3 has 16 residues. Trimming cost V 3 bases and J 6 bases, with 16 bases left between them. The CDR3 DNA is TGTGCCAGCAGCGGTGAGACAGGTGAAGTTAATTCACCCCTCCACTTT. This codes for CASSGETGEVNSPLHF.

The chain combines TRBV6-2 or TRBV6-3 with TRBJ1-2; a possible D gene is TRBD1 (6 bases). The germline V and J ends were trimmed by 0 bases and 8 bases, with 16 bases remaining between them. Germline CDR1 reads MNHEY; CDR2 reads SVGEGT. The CDR3 runs to 15 residues. CDR3 sequence: CASSYSTGPLRGYTF. In nucleotides, the CDR3 is TGTGCCAGCAGTTACTCGACAGGACCCCTCCGCGGCTACACCTTC.

The chain uses TRBV10-3 and TRBJ1-4; a weak D match, TRBD1 (6 bases). The CDR3 runs 15 residues. CDR1 is ENHRY and CDR2 is SYGVKD in the germline V gene. V was trimmed by 3 bases and J by 2 bases, leaving 10 bases between them. CDR3 sequence reads: CAISDYRVTNEKLFF. CDR3 in DNA: TGTGCCATCAGTGACTACAGGGTTACTAATGAAAAACTGTTTTTT.

J is TRBJ2-4 and V is TRBV7-8; possible D gene TRBD2, 6 bases. Germline V gives CDR1 SGHVS, CDR2 FQNEAQ. CDR3 length: 15 amino acids. Trimming cost V 7 bases and J 0 bases, with 13 bases left between them. This CDR3 reads CASTHGGEAKNIQYF. CDR3 DNA: TGTGCCAGCACCCATGGAGGGGAAGCCAAAAACATTCAGTACTTC.

V gene TRBV6-4 combines with J gene TRBJ1-2; possibly TRBD1 for D (6 bases). The V gene lost 0 bases and the J gene lost 3 bases, with 23 bases spanning the gap. The germline V gene encodes CDR1 MRHNA and CDR2 SNTAGT. This CDR3 has 19 residues. CDR3 sequence (DNA): TGTGCCAGCAGTGACTCAGGCTACAGGGACCTACAGTACGACTATGGCTACACCTTC. Protein product: CASSDSGYRDLQYDYGYTF.

The V gene is TRBV6-5, the J gene TRBJ1-2; TRBD1 matches at 9 bases. V was pared by 2 bases and J by 7 bases, with 11 bases of the junction left unmatched. Germline CDR1 reads MNHEY; CDR2 reads SVGAGI. There are 16 residues in the CDR3. The DNA of the CDR3 is TGTGCCAGCAGTTACCGCCAAGACAGGGGGGAGAGTGGCTACACCTTC. Its protein is CASSYRQDRGESGYTF.

This clone was seen a single time. The rearrangement uses TRBV7-9 and TRBJ2-1; 8 nucleotides agree with TRBD2. The CDR3 length is 16 residues. Germline values: CDR1 SEHNR, CDR2 FQNEAQ (reference sequence). Germline trimming cut 3 bases from V and 6 bases from J; bases unmatched to any gene: 10. In DNA, the CDR3 is TGTGCCAGCAGCTTGGAACGGGGGGGCCTTTTCAATGAGCAGTTCTTC. Amino acids: CASSLERGGLFNEQFF.

The sample holds one count of this clone. V usage is TRBV7-9 and J usage is TRBJ2-1; 7 bases are shared with TRBD1. The length of the CDR3 is 15 residues. CDR1 SEHNR and CDR2 FQNEAQ come from the germline V gene (reference sequence). V shed 5 bases, J shed 7 bases, and the junction held 11 bases outside the gene matches. CDR3 sequence (DNA): TGTGCCAGCAGCGGCTGGTCGACAGGGTTGAATGAGCAGTTCTTC. Amino acid sequence: CASSGWSTGLNEQFF.

The chain uses TRBV2 and TRBJ1-5, with a weak D call TRBD1 (6 bases). Trimming stripped 5 bases from V and 11 bases from J, with 19 bases between. Germline V gives CDR1 SNHLY, CDR2 FYNNEI. The CDR3 extends over 14 amino acids. CDR3 coding DNA: TGTGCCAGCAGTACGACAGGCTTAGGTGGGGCCCAGCATTTT. The encoded protein is CASSTTGLGGAQHF.

J is TRBJ2-3 and V is TRBV4-2, with 11 bases aligning to TRBD1. The CDR3 runs to 16 residues. With 1 base clipped from V and 7 bases from J, the junction kept 7 bases outside the gene matches. CDR1 and CDR2 (germline): LGHNA, YNFKEQ. This CDR3 reads CASSQAGTGGEYTQYF. CDR3 DNA sequence: TGTGCCAGCAGCCAAGCCGGGACAGGGGGAGAATATACGCAGTATTTT.

This chain uses TRBV7-8 with TRBJ2-1, with 10 bases aligning to TRBD1. Germline CDR1 SGHVS, CDR2 FQNEAQ. V lost 8 bases to trimming and J lost 5 bases; unmatched junction nucleotides: 0. The CDR3 runs to 12 residues. The CDR3, as DNA: TGTGCCAGCGGACAGGGGGACAATGAGCAGTTCTTC. Translation gives CASGQGDNEQFF.

This chain links TRBV4-1 with TRBJ2-1, with TRBD1 as a possible D gene (5 bases). The ends were cut back, 0 bases at V and 6 bases at J, with 15 bases in the middle. Germline V gene data show CDR1 as MGHRA and CDR2 as YSYEKL. This CDR3 region has 16 residues. The CDR3 protein is CASSQDRGRNPNEQFF. The CDR3 nucleotides read TGCGCCAGCAGCCAAGATAGGGGTCGAAACCCCAATGAGCAGTTCTTC.

The V and J genes are TRBV9 and TRBJ2-2, with 8 bases matching TRBD2. The germline V gene encodes CDR1 SGDLS and CDR2 YYNGEE. V shed 3 bases, J shed 0 bases, and the junction held 4 bases outside the gene matches. The CDR3 has 16 residues. CDR3 sequence (DNA): TGTGCCAGCAGCGCCTTGGGACTAGCGAACACCGGGGAGCTGTTTTTT. Translating gives CASSALGLANTGELFF.

The chain joins TRBV12-3 or TRBV12-4 to TRBJ1-4; maybe TRBD1 (5 bases). The CDR3 is 12 residues long. Deletions cut 6 bases from V and 10 bases from J, with 12 bases between. In DNA, the CDR3 is TGTGCCAGCAGAAGCAGACAGTTAAAACTGTTTTTT. Its translation is CASRSRQLKLFF.

This chain uses TRBV7-9 with TRBJ2-3; 7 bases agree with TRBD1. CDR1 is SEHNR, CDR2 FQNEAQ, per germline (reference sequence). CDR3 length: 15 amino acids. With V trimmed by 1 base and J by 2 bases, 3 bases remained unmatched. CDR3 coding DNA: TGTGCCAGCAGCTTAGGACAGGGCGACACAGATACGCAGTATTTT. It translates to CASSLGQGDTDTQYF.

V is TRBV27 and J is TRBJ2-7, with 8 nucleotides matching TRBD1. V dropped 5 bases and J dropped 4; count of bases not matched to a gene: 7. There are 14 residues in the CDR3. CDR1 and CDR2 from the germline V gene are MNHEY and SMNVEV (reference sequence). CDR3 bases: TGTGCCAGCAGTCCGGACAGGGCGGGGTACGAGCAGTACTTC. Encoded protein: CASSPDRAGYEQYF.

The chain employs TRBV18 and TRBJ2-7, with 8 bases fitting TRBD1. The length of the CDR3 is 15 residues. CDR1 and CDR2 (germline): KGHSH, LQKENI. V dropped 1 base and J dropped 5; count of bases not matched to a gene: 7. The CDR3 coding sequence is TGTGCCAGCTCACCACTGGGGACAGGTTTTAACGAGCAGTACTTC. Its protein product is CASSPLGTGFNEQYF. Looking up the rest from reference TRBV18 and TRBJ2-7 gives the full variable domain: NAGVMQNPRHLVRRRGQEARLRCSPMKGHSHVYWYRQLPEEGLKFMVYLQKENIIDESGMPKERFSAEFPKEGPSILRIQQVVRGDSAAYFCASSPLGTGFNEQYFGPGTRLTVT.

V usage is TRBV27 and J usage is TRBJ2-1; 12 bases map to TRBD2. Germline CDR1 MNHEY, CDR2 SMNVEV (reference sequence). The J segment lost 7 bases and the V segment lost 0 bases, leaving 7 bases of the junction unmatched. The CDR3 spans 17 residues. Here the CDR3 DNA reads TGTGCCAGCAGTTTATCAAATGGACTAGCGGGGTATAATGAGCAGTTCTTC. Translation gives CASSLSNGLAGYNEQFF.

The genes are TRBV18 and TRBJ2-7; 7 nucleotides match TRBD1. The germline V gene has CDR1 KGHSH and CDR2 LQKENI. This CDR3 is built from 17 residues. With 0 bases clipped from V and 6 bases from J, the junction kept 14 bases outside the gene matches. CDR3: CASSPPPITNRGPEQYF. The CDR3 DNA follows: TGTGCCAGCTCACCACCTCCCATCACGAACAGGGGCCCCGAGCAGTACTTC.

This clone was seen a single time. The chain links TRBV29-1 to TRBJ1-1, with 7 bases lining up with TRBD1. The V gene end was trimmed by 7 bases and the J gene end by 6 bases; junction bases not matched to a gene: 14. Germline loops: CDR1 SQVTM, CDR2 ANQGSEA. The CDR3 has 14 amino acids. CDR3 in amino acids: CSAAKTGNVPEAFF. In DNA, the CDR3 is TGCAGCGCCGCCAAGACAGGGAACGTACCTGAAGCTTTCTTT.